This is a list of T cell receptor beta chains from one sample in a study of Ad26.COV2.S vaccination and SARS-CoV-2 variants. Profiled with immunoSEQ multiplex PCR; TCRdb holds only in-frame clones, not every one. The sample records some 240,000 clones, around nine tenths being singletons. The input for sequencing was peripheral blood, taken in a trial of Ad26.COV2.S vaccine versus placebo. Receptors were obtained from a person aged 18-65 years who received the Ad26.COV2.S COVID-19 vaccine or a placebo. Both conserved end residues are part of each CDR3. D genes are given only for firm matches. Size is stated for part of the rows, as once, few or many counts, or as a class when the clone is expanded.

clone_size	v_call	d_call	j_call	cdr3_aa	cdr3_nt
NA	TRBV2	NA	TRBJ2-3	CASRPGGSDTQYF	TGTGCCAGCAGGCCCGGGGGTTCAGATACGCAGTATTTT
NA	TRBV12-3/TRBV12-4	NA	TRBJ2-1	CASTRSIYNEQFF	TGTGCCAGCACTCGGTCAATTTACAATGAGCAGTTCTTC
NA	TRBV10-3	TRBD1	TRBJ1-2	CAILSSGGSYGYTF	TGTGCCATCCTATCATCAGGGGGCAGCTATGGCTACACCTTC
once	TRBV3-1/TRBV3-2	TRBD1	TRBJ2-5	CASSQPGTGENQETQYF	TGTGCCAGCAGCCAACCAGGGACAGGGGAAAACCAAGAGACCCAGTACTTC
NA	TRBV6-4	NA	TRBJ2-3	CASSAGAADTQYF	TGTGCCAGCAGTGCAGGGGCAGCAGATACGCAGTATTTT
NA	TRBV5-4	NA	TRBJ2-1	CASSPMTGSSYNEQFF	TGTGCCAGCAGCCCTATGACGGGGAGCTCCTACAATGAGCAGTTCTTC
NA	TRBV5-6	NA	TRBJ2-4	CASSLVGTQNIQYF	TGTGCCAGCAGCTTGGTCGGGACCCAAAACATTCAGTACTTC
NA	TRBV30	NA	TRBJ1-5	CAWSVERTAYSNQPQHF	TGTGCCTGGAGTGTTGAAAGGACAGCATATAGCAATCAGCCCCAGCATTTT
NA	TRBV4-2	TRBD2	TRBJ2-3	CASSSPLTSGRFTDTQYF	TGTGCCAGCTCTTCCCCCTTGACTAGCGGGAGGTTCACAGATACGCAGTATTTT
NA	TRBV7-2	NA	TRBJ1-3	CASSREPYLRDTIYF	TGTGCCAGCAGCAGAGAACCATATCTTCGGGACACCATATATTTT
NA	TRBV6-4	NA	TRBJ2-1	CASSVGSSYNEQFF	TGTGCCAGCAGTGTAGGGAGCTCCTACAATGAGCAGTTCTTC
NA	TRBV7-9	NA	TRBJ2-5	CASIQVAPQETQYF	TGTGCCAGCATCCAAGTTGCGCCTCAAGAGACCCAGTACTTC
NA	TRBV7-2	NA	TRBJ2-2	CASSLLPQVTGELFF	TGTGCCAGCAGCCTATTGCCACAGGTCACCGGGGAGCTGTTTTTT
NA	TRBV7-2	NA	TRBJ1-1	CASSLQGIGTEAFF	TGTGCCAGCAGCCTCCAGGGGATTGGCACTGAAGCTTTCTTT
NA	TRBV15	NA	TRBJ2-7	CATSRGQGAYEQYF	TGTGCCACCAGCCGCGGACAAGGAGCCTACGAGCAGTACTTC
NA	TRBV29-1	NA	TRBJ2-2	CSVERRVSTGELFF	TGCAGCGTTGAACGCAGGGTCAGCACCGGGGAGCTGTTTTTT
few	TRBV21-1	NA	TRBJ1-5	CASRNSEETYSNQPQHF	TGTGCCAGCAGGAATTCTGAGGAGACTTATAGCAATCAGCCCCAGCATTTT
NA	TRBV5-5	TRBD2	TRBJ2-7	CASSLRLAGDSYEQYF	TGTGCCAGCAGCTTGCGGCTAGCGGGGGATTCCTACGAGCAGTACTTC
NA	TRBV25-1	NA	TRBJ1-4	CASAQGVPANEKLFF	TGTGCCAGCGCCCAAGGGGTACCAGCTAATGAAAAACTGTTTTTT
NA	TRBV13	NA	TRBJ1-6	CASREMSLSSYNSPLHF	TGTGCCAGCAGGGAAATGTCGTTAAGCTCCTATAATTCACCCCTCCACTTT
NA	TRBV12-3/TRBV12-4	TRBD1	TRBJ1-2	CASRTTGHYGYTF	TGTGCCAGCAGAACGACAGGGCACTATGGCTACACCTTC
NA	TRBV3-1/TRBV3-2	NA	TRBJ1-2	CASSLRGVNGYTF	TGTGCCAGCAGCCTCAGGGGAGTGAATGGCTACACCTTC
NA	TRBV19	TRBD2	TRBJ2-2	CASSIWGLVGGELFF	TGTGCCAGTAGTATCTGGGGACTAGTAGGCGGGGAGCTGTTTTTT
NA	TRBV29-1	NA	TRBJ1-1	CSVEVSGSNTEAFF	TGCAGCGTTGAAGTGTCGGGATCGAACACTGAAGCTTTCTTT
NA	TRBV5-5	TRBD1	TRBJ2-2	CASRTTTGGGTGELFF	TGTGCCAGCAGGACTACGACAGGGGGTGGGACCGGGGAGCTGTTTTTT
NA	TRBV4-1	NA	TRBJ2-3	CASSQRTSLPDTQYF	TGCGCCAGCAGCCAGAGGACCTCCCTCCCAGATACGCAGTATTTT
NA	TRBV7-8	NA	TRBJ1-3	CASSLARLRSGNTIYF	TGTGCCAGCAGCTTAGCCAGGCTCCGCTCTGGAAACACCATATATTTT
NA	TRBV7-9	NA	TRBJ2-3	CASSLTEARGSDTQYF	TGTGCCAGCAGCTTAACGGAAGCGCGGGGTTCAGATACGCAGTATTTT
NA	TRBV5-1	TRBD2	TRBJ2-2	CATSRGVAGYTGELFF	TGCGCCACCTCCCGGGGTGTAGCGGGATACACCGGGGAGCTGTTTTTT
NA	TRBV7-3	TRBD1	TRBJ2-6	CASSFSDRAGANVLTF	TGTGCCAGCAGCTTCTCCGACAGGGCTGGGGCCAACGTCCTGACTTTC
many	TRBV6-5	TRBD2	TRBJ2-5	CASSQLAGEIETQYF	TGTGCCAGCAGTCAACTAGCGGGAGAAATAGAGACCCAGTACTTC
NA	TRBV9	TRBD1	TRBJ2-1	CASRPGQGGNEQFF	TGTGCCAGCAGACCGGGACAGGGGGGCAATGAGCAGTTCTTC
NA	TRBV7-9	NA	TRBJ2-1	CASSLKVYEQFF	TGTGCCAGCAGCTTAAAGGTCTATGAGCAGTTCTTC
once	TRBV5-1	TRBD1	TRBJ2-5	CASRPGTEETQYF	TGCGCCAGCAGACCTGGGACAGAAGAGACCCAGTACTTC
NA	TRBV7-3	NA	TRBJ1-1	CASSGETEAFF	TGTGCCAGCTCGGGAGAGACTGAAGCTTTCTTT
NA	TRBV7-9	NA	TRBJ1-1	CASSSYRELNTEAFF	TGTGCCAGCAGCTCATACAGGGAACTGAACACTGAAGCTTTCTTT
NA	TRBV18	NA	TRBJ1-6	CASSQSEGSYNSPLHF	TGTGCCAGCTCTCAAAGTGAGGGCTCCTATAATTCACCCCTCCACTTT
NA	TRBV2	NA	TRBJ2-2	CASTIRLMGTGELFF	TGTGCCAGCACCATTAGGCTCATGGGCACCGGGGAGCTGTTTTTT
NA	TRBV5-8	NA	TRBJ2-3	CASSLAGKGTQYF	TGTGCCAGCAGCTTGGCCGGGAAGGGTACGCAGTATTTT
NA	TRBV11-3	NA	TRBJ2-3	CASSLAYRGAGDTQYF	TGTGCCAGCAGCTTAGCCTACCGGGGGGCAGGCGATACGCAGTATTTT
NA	TRBV18	NA	TRBJ2-5	CASSESIVETQYF	TGTGCCAGCTCGGAATCAATCGTCGAGACCCAGTACTTC
NA	TRBV7-2	NA	TRBJ1-1	CASRATALTEAFF	TGTGCCAGCAGAGCGACGGCCCTCACTGAAGCTTTCTTT
NA	TRBV6-2/TRBV6-3	TRBD2	TRBJ2-7	CASSSKRGGLAFSYEQYF	TGTGCCAGCAGTTCGAAGCGGGGGGGCCTTGCGTTCTCCTACGAGCAGTACTTC
once	TRBV7-9	NA	TRBJ2-1	CASSLARNEQFF	TGTGCCAGCAGCTTAGCCCGGAATGAGCAGTTCTTC
NA	TRBV15	TRBD1	TRBJ1-4	CATSGGQGEEKLFF	TGTGCCACCAGCGGGGGACAGGGGGAGGAAAAACTGTTTTTT
NA	TRBV4-2	NA	TRBJ1-5	CASSSRGADQPQHF	TGTGCCAGCAGCTCTAGAGGGGCGGACCAGCCCCAGCATTTT
NA	TRBV10-3	NA	TRBJ2-3	CAISESAATDTQYF	TGTGCCATCAGTGAGTCTGCTGCCACAGATACGCAGTATTTT
few	TRBV18	NA	TRBJ1-1	CASSRGLTEAFF	TGTGCCAGCTCGCGGGGTCTTACTGAAGCTTTCTTT
NA	TRBV27	TRBD1	TRBJ2-1	CASSLISGQGHEQFF	TGTGCCAGCAGTTTGATATCGGGACAGGGGCATGAGCAGTTCTTC
NA	TRBV12-3/TRBV12-4	NA	TRBJ1-1	CASSSRDARGAFF	TGTGCCAGCAGTTCCAGGGATGCCCGGGGGGCTTTCTTT
many	TRBV13	TRBD2	TRBJ2-1	CASSLFGGSGYNEQFF	TGTGCCAGCAGCTTATTTGGCGGGAGCGGATACAATGAGCAGTTCTTC
NA	TRBV11-1	NA	TRBJ2-7	CASSRPLGEQYF	TGTGCCAGCAGCCGGCCCCTAGGGGAGCAGTACTTC
NA	TRBV30	NA	TRBJ2-2	CAWSVVSTGELFF	TGTGCCTGGAGTGTAGTCAGCACCGGGGAGCTGTTTTTT
NA	TRBV19	NA	TRBJ2-3	CASSYRAETDTQYF	TGTGCCAGTAGTTACCGGGCCGAAACAGATACGCAGTATTTT
NA	TRBV6-5	TRBD1	TRBJ1-1	CASKTGWANTEAFF	TGTGCCAGCAAGACAGGGTGGGCGAACACTGAAGCTTTCTTT
NA	TRBV6-2/TRBV6-3	NA	TRBJ1-2	CASSSPGRANYGYTF	TGTGCCAGCAGTTCCCCAGGGAGAGCTAACTATGGCTACACCTTC
many	TRBV5-6	TRBD2	TRBJ2-1	CASSAGARHEQFF	TGTGCCAGCTCGGCGGGAGCTCGGCATGAGCAGTTCTTC
NA	TRBV19	NA	TRBJ1-2	CASSTFADSYGYTF	TGTGCCAGTAGTACCTTTGCAGACTCCTATGGCTACACCTTC
NA	TRBV6-5	NA	TRBJ1-5	CATGTSNQPQHF	TGTGCCACCGGGACTTCAAATCAGCCCCAGCATTTT